The 17 T cell receptor beta chains given below trace back to one sample, sequenced in a study of post-analysis software for immune sequencing data. Findings and caveats of the study: Higher frequency in patients than in controls was seen for five TRBV segments, with TRBV5-6, TRBV5-1 and TRBV20-1 among them.

Antigens for these TCRs are unknown. TCR beta cDNA libraries included unique molecular identifiers. MiXCR was run by TCRdb on the PCR reads, yielding one entry per CDR3 protein. Among some 800,000 distinct CDR3 sequences listed, 40% to 55% were seen once. Sequences were obtained from blood. The source is a girl aged 10 to 17 with multiple sclerosis.

The chain uses TRBV12-3 or TRBV12-4 and TRBJ1-5, with 7 bases fitting TRBD1. This CDR3 comprises 15 residues. Trimming removed 5 bases from V and 2 bases from J; junction bases left unmatched: 6. CDR3 DNA: TGTGCCAGCAGTAACCGGGACAGTGGCAATCAGCCCCAGCATTTT. Protein product: CASSNRDSGNQPQHF.

V is TRBV12-3 or TRBV12-4 and J is TRBJ2-1; TRBD2 matches 15 bases. V lost 4 bases and J lost 0; bases outside the gene matches: 7. This CDR3 is built from 19 residues. CDR3 region: CASSSGTSGRPSSYNEQFF. The DNA for the CDR3 is TGTGCCAGCAGTTCAGGGACTAGCGGGAGGCCGAGCTCCTACAATGAGCAGTTCTTC.

The chain links TRBV7-9 to TRBJ2-1; 7 bases agree with TRBD1. The trim removed 5 bases at V and 2 bases at J, leaving 6 bases unmatched. CDR1 is SEHNR and CDR2 is FQNEAQ in the germline V gene (reference sequence). This CDR3 spans 15 amino acids. The CDR3 nucleotides read TGTGCCAGCAGCCCCGGGACAGTCCCCTACAATGAGCAGTTCTTC. Translation gives CASSPGTVPYNEQFF.

The rearrangement links TRBV27 to TRBJ1-2; D is unclear. With 6 bases removed from V and 5 bases from J, the gap between germline ends came to 16 bases. Germline V gene sequence: CDR1 MNHEY, CDR2 SMNVEV (reference sequence). The CDR3 is 14 residues long. The CDR3 DNA sequence: TGTGCCAGCAGCTGGACCGGGGAGGCATATGGCTACACCTTC. Translation gives CASSWTGEAYGYTF.

This clonotype was counted a few times. The chain joins TRBV12-5 to TRBJ2-7; D is ambiguous. Germline CDR1 LGHNT, CDR2 FRNRAP. V was pared by 7 bases and J by 3 bases, with 22 bases between. The length of the CDR3 is 16 residues. The CDR3 bases are TGTGCTAGTGCCGCTATTAGCCTCACGACGGTCTACGAGCAGTACTTC. As protein: CASAAISLTTVYEQYF.

The sample holds a few counts of this clonotype. The V and J genes are TRBV7-3 and TRBJ2-1, with D unresolved. The V gene lost 6 bases and the J gene lost 5 bases, with 14 bases spanning the gap. The germline CDR1 and CDR2 sequences are SGHTA and FQGTGA. The CDR3 runs to 14 residues. The CDR3 is CASSRTSMNNEQFF. For the CDR3, the DNA is TGTGCCAGCAGTCGCACCTCGATGAACAATGAGCAGTTCTTC. Variable domain in full (rest from reference TRBV7-3 and TRBJ2-1): GAGVSQTPSNKVTEKGKYVELRCDPISGHTALYWYRQSLGQGPEFLIYFQGTGAADDSGLPNDRFFAVRPEGSVSTLKIQRTERGDSAVYLCASSRTSMNNEQFFGPGTRLTVL.

This clonotype was seen only a few times. CDR3 sequence reads: CASSALAGGTDTQYF. CDR3 coding DNA: TGTGCCAGCAGCGCCCTAGCGGGAGGCACAGATACGCAGTATTTT. J is TRBJ2-3 and V is TRBV7-2; 10 bases are shared with TRBD2. In germline, CDR1 is SGHTA, CDR2 FQGNSA. The CDR3 runs to 15 residues. The junction had 3 bases not matched to a gene; V was cut back by 5 bases and J by 1 base.

This clonotype has only one observation. V is TRBV29-1 and J is TRBJ2-5; 8 nucleotides line up with TRBD2. Per the germline V gene, CDR1 is SQVTM and CDR2 is ANQGSEA. Germline trimming cut 0 bases from V and 4 bases from J; bases unmatched to any gene: 10. The CDR3 totals 16 residues. CDR3 DNA: TGCAGCGTTGAAGACTTACCCGGGACTAGTGGAGAGACCCAGTACTTC. Residues: CSVEDLPGTSGETQYF.

The chain uses TRBV10-3 and TRBJ2-7; TRBD1 agrees at 9 bases. From germline, CDR1 is ENHRY and CDR2 SYGVKD. The V gene end was trimmed by 6 bases and the J gene end by 1 base; junction bases not matched to a gene: 7. There are 15 residues in the CDR3. Here the CDR3 reads CAISHRDRESYEQYF. The DNA of the CDR3 is TGTGCCATCAGCCACCGGGACAGGGAGTCCTACGAGCAGTACTTC.

The chain is built from TRBV9 and TRBJ1-2; TRBD1 is a possible D gene (6 bases). This CDR3 has 13 residues. Germline assignment: CDR1 SGDLS and CDR2 YYNGEE. Trimming cost V 7 bases and J 8 bases, with 18 bases left between them. The CDR3 sequence: CASSSDRTRGYTF. The CDR3, as DNA: TGTGCCAGCTCCAGCGACAGGACCAGAGGCTACACCTTC.

This clonotype was seen more than once but under ten times. The J gene is TRBJ1-1, the V gene TRBV27, with D possibly being TRBD1 (5 bases). The length of the CDR3 is 14 residues. Germline loops: CDR1 MNHEY, CDR2 SMNVEV (reference sequence). V lost 5 bases, J lost 1 base, and 11 bases lay in between. This CDR3 reads CASSMGGPNTEAFF. As DNA, the CDR3 is TGTGCCAGCAGTATGGGGGGACCGAACACTGAAGCTTTCTTT.

V usage is TRBV5-6 and J usage is TRBJ2-3, with TRBD2 identical over 10 bases. CDR3 length equals 15 residues. V lost 4 bases, J lost 3 bases, and 5 bases stayed unmatched. The V gene's germline CDR1 is SGHDT and CDR2 YYEEEE. The DNA for the CDR3 is TGTGCCAGCAGCGCGGGACTAGCGCTGACAGATACGCAGTATTTT. It yields the protein CASSAGLALTDTQYF.

The chain links TRBV6-5 to TRBJ1-5; 9 nucleotides line up with TRBD1. The germline V gene encodes CDR1 MNHEY and CDR2 SVGAGI. This CDR3 spans 16 amino acids. J gave up 0 bases and V 6 bases, and 6 bases lay outside the gene matches. The CDR3 loop is CASSRWTGDSNQPQHF. The CDR3 region has the DNA TGTGCCAGCAGCCGCTGGACAGGGGATAGCAATCAGCCCCAGCATTTT.

The chain has TRBV10-3 and TRBJ2-4; unclear D gene. The J call is in doubt because the DNA end fits TRBJ2-5 better. Per the germline V gene, CDR1 is ENHRY and CDR2 is SYGVKD. This CDR3 is 14 amino acids long. CDR3 DNA: TGTGCCATCAGTGAGGGAACAGATGAGGAGACCCAGTACTTC. It encodes CAISEGTDEETQYF.

The rearrangement links TRBV20-1 to TRBJ1-1; D uncertain. The germline V gene encodes CDR1 DFQATT and CDR2 SNEGSKA (reference sequence). This CDR3 has 15 residues. Trimming removed 2 bases from V and 1 base from J, with 14 bases in between. CDR3 bases: TGCAGTGCTAGATCTGGGAGGGTTGGGAACACTGAAGCTTTCTTT. Residues: CSARSGRVGNTEAFF.

This clonotype appeared a few times. The chain has TRBV3-1 and TRBJ2-5; 10 bases are shared with TRBD1. The V gene's germline CDR1 is LGHDT and CDR2 YNNKEL (reference sequence). The CDR3 has 16 residues. J lost 4 bases, V lost 4 bases, and 9 bases had no gene match. CDR3 DNA: TGTGCCAGCAGCCTATCGGACAGGGGGACGAGAGAGACCCAGTACTTC. Amino acid sequence: CASSLSDRGTRETQYF.

The chain recombines TRBV19 with TRBJ2-1; 8 bases map to TRBD2. Per the germline V gene, CDR1 is LNHDA and CDR2 is SQIVND (reference sequence). The CDR3 has 16 amino acids. Trimming removed 4 bases from V and 5 bases from J; junction bases left unmatched: 10. The CDR3 nucleotides are TGTGCCAGTAGTAAAAGCGCGGGAGGAGGGAACAATGAGCAGTTCTTC. It translates to CASSKSAGGGNNEQFF.